The 10 T cell receptor beta chains given below trace back to one sample, sequenced in a study of T cells in localized non-small cell lung cancer. TCRdb's table, derived via immunoSEQ multiplex PCR, lists solely in-frame clones and lacks some. Here the sample spans approximately 150,000 clones, roughly 90% being singletons. The specimen was peripheral blood, collected before any cancer treatment. The receptor source for this set is a female donor of 60 years or more with stage I lung adenocarcinoma.

The CDR3 nucleotides read TGTGCCAGCAGTGCCACCGCTAGCGGGGCCCGCTTAAACGAGCAGTACTTC. Protein product: CASSATASGARLNEQYF. The V gene is TRBV6-4, the J gene TRBJ2-7, with 9 bases matching TRBD2. V gave up 4 bases and J gave up 5 bases; unmatched junction bases: 15. Germline V lookup: CDR1 MRHNA, CDR2 SNTAGT. The CDR3 is made up of 17 amino acids.

J is TRBJ2-7 and V is TRBV9; D is possibly TRBD1 (5 bases). V was pared by 4 bases and J by 3 bases, with 17 bases between. Germline-derived CDR1 and CDR2 are SGDLS and YYNGEE. The CDR3 totals 15 residues. The CDR3 region has the DNA TGTGCCAGCAGCCCCAAATCGGCAGGGATCTACGAGCAGTACTTC. This encodes CASSPKSAGIYEQYF.

This clone has a single count. The chain carries TRBV7-9 and TRBJ2-1, with TRBD2 identical over 10 bases. Germline V gives CDR1 SEHNR, CDR2 FQNEAQ (reference sequence). CDR3 size: 16 residues. V gave up 5 bases and J gave up 5 bases; unmatched junction bases: 9. As DNA, the CDR3 is TGTGCCAGCAGCCCTCTTCTAGCGGGAGCCCACAATGAGCAGTTCTTC. Its protein product is CASSPLLAGAHNEQFF.

The chain joins TRBV4-2 to TRBJ2-5, with D hard to call. This CDR3 is 14 amino acids long. Trimming removed 3 bases from V and 2 bases from J, with 10 bases in between. Germline loops: CDR1 LGHNA, CDR2 YNFKEQ. The CDR3 coding sequence is TGTGCCAGCAGCCATAATCAACATCAAGAGACCCAGTACTTC. Its translation: CASSHNQHQETQYF.

V is TRBV28 and J is TRBJ1-2; tentatively, D is TRBD1 (5 bases). Trimming took 5 bases from V and 8 from J, leaving 18 bases between them. Germline V CDR1 and CDR2: MDHEN, SYDVKM. This CDR3 spans 14 amino acids. CDR3 in amino acids: CASSPPEGRGGYTF. The CDR3 DNA follows: TGTGCCAGCAGTCCCCCCGAGGGGCGAGGAGGCTACACCTTC.

This chain uses TRBV7-3 with TRBJ1-1; TRBD1 is a possible D gene (5 bases). The CDR3 totals 12 residues. Germline lookup yields CDR1 SGHTA and CDR2 FQGTGA. Between the trimmed V and J ends, which lost 4 bases and 5 bases, there was a span of 8 bases. For the CDR3, the DNA is TGTGCCAGCAGCTCCGAGGGGACTGAAGCTTTCTTT. It yields the protein CASSSEGTEAFF.

This CDR3 reads CASRTSEKTQYF. The CDR3 DNA sequence: TGTGCCAGCCGGACCTCTGAGAAGACCCAGTACTTC. This chain links TRBV28 with TRBJ2-5, with unresolved D. V gave up 8 bases and J gave up 6 bases, with 13 bases separating them. Germline CDR1 and CDR2: MDHEN and SYDVKM. The CDR3 extends over 12 amino acids.

A word on this clone: An end of the junction differs from the germline gene, which may be a read error. J is TRBJ2-5 and V is TRBV10-3; 7 bases align to TRBD1. This CDR3 has 13 amino acids. Per germline, CDR1 ENHRY and CDR2 SYGVKD. CDR3 DNA sequence: TGTGCCAGCAGTCAGGGGGATGGAGAGACCCAGTACTTC. It translates to CASSQGDGETQYF.

The rearrangement joins TRBV6-1 to TRBJ2-1; 10 bases are shared with TRBD2. Germline values: CDR1 MNHNS, CDR2 SASEGT. The CDR3 consists of 14 residues. The V gene end was trimmed by 5 bases and the J gene end by 5 bases; junction bases not matched to a gene: 3. The CDR3 region is CASSIAGGNNEQFF. The CDR3 DNA reads TGTGCCAGCAGTATAGCGGGAGGTAACAATGAGCAGTTCTTC.

The CDR3 region is CASSEGHQSTYGYTF. For the CDR3, the DNA is TGCGCCAGCAGCGAAGGGCACCAAAGCACCTATGGCTACACCTTC. The V call is TRBV4-1, the J call TRBJ1-2, with D uncertain. The CDR3 totals 15 residues. From germline, CDR1 is MGHRA and CDR2 YSYEKL. Trimming shortened V by 5 bases and J by 4 bases, and 17 bases separated the two germline ends.